This TCR beta chain was sequenced for a study of shared clonotypes between healthy human individuals. Turning to this clone: Different DNA sequences within this sample yield the same CDR3.

Splitting of CD4+ cells produced CD45RA+ naive and CD45RA-negative memory subsets. Here immunoSEQ multiplex PCR was the method, and the copy in TCRdb shows in-frame clones only, minus some. The sample contains 2,500,000 or so clones, more than 90% of which appear only once. CDR1 is SNHLY, CDR2 FYNNEI, per germline. The V and J ends lost 4 bases and 1 base respectively, with 7 bases between them. The CDR3 runs to 13 residues. Input material: naive CD4+ T cells sorted from blood. Subset here: CD45RA+ positively selected. The receptor was isolated from a man younger than 35 in good health. The gene calls are TRBV2 and TRBJ1-1; no clear D. The CDR3 loop reads CASSGQENTEAFF. In nucleotides, the CDR3 is TGTGCCAGCAGTGGTCAGGAGAACACTGAAGCTTTCTTT.